This entry concerns a single TCR beta chain. This entry is derived from a study of control samples from healthy donors and cancer patients. The assay was immunoSEQ multiplex PCR, and TCRdb's table has in-frame clones only and misses some. The data show some 120,000 clones, about 95% seen once. This CDR3 has 13 amino acids. Trimming stripped 5 bases from V and 4 bases from J, with 11 bases between. Per germline, CDR1 SNHLY and CDR2 FYNNEI. The rearrangement joins TRBV2 to TRBJ1-1; D not certain. This clonotype originated in a young man in good health. Sequencing input: blood. The chain's CDR3 is CASSLLVGTEAFF. In DNA, the CDR3 is TGTGCCAGCAGTTTACTAGTTGGCACTGAAGCTTTCTTT. Filled out from reference TRBV2 and TRBJ1-1, the complete variable domain reads EPEVTQTPSHQVTQMGQEVILRCVPISNHLYFYWYRQILGQKVEFLVSFYNNEISEKSEIFDDQFSVERPDGSNFTLKIRSTKLEDSAMYFCASSLLVGTEAFFGQGTRLTVV.